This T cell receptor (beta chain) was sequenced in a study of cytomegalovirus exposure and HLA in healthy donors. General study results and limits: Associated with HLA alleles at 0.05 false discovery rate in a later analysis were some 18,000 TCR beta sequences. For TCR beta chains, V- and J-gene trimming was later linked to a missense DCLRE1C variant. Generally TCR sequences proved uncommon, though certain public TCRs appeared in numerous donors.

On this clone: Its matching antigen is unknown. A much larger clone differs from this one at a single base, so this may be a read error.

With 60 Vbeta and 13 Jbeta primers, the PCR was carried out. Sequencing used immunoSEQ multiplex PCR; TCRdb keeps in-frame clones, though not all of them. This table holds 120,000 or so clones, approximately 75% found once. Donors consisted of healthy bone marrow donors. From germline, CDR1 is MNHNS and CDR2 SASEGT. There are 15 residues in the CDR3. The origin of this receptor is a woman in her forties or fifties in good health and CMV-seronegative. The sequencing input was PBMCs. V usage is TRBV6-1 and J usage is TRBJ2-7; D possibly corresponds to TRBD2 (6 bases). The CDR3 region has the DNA TGTTCCAGCAGTGAATGGGGGGACCCATCCTACGAGCAGTACTTC. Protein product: CSSSEWGDPSYEQYF.